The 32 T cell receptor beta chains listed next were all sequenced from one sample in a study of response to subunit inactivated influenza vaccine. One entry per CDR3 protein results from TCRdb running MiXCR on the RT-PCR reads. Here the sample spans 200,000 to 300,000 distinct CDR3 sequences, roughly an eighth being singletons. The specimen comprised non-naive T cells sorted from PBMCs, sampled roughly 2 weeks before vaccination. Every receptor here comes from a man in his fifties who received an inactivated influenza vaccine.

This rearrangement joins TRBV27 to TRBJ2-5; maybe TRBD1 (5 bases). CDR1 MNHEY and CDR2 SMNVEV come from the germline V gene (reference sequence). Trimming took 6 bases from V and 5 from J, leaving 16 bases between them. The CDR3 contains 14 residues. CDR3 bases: TGTGCCAGCAGCATAGGGTGGCGACAGGAGACCCAGTACTTC. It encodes CASSIGWRQETQYF.

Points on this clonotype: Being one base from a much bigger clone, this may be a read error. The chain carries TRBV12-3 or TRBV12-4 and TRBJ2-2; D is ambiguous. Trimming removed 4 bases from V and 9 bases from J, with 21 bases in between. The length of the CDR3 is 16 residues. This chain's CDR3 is CASSSLAAVGSRELFF. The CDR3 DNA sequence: TGTGCCAGCAGTTCCTTGGCGGCAGTAGGTTCCAGGGAGCTGTTTTTT.

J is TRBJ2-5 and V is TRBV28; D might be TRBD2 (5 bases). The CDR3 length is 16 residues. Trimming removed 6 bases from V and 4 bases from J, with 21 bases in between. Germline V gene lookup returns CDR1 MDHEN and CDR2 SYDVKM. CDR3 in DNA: TGTGCCAGCAGAGGAGTGGAGGTCCTCGATCGAGAGACCCAGTACTTC. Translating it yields CASRGVEVLDRETQYF.

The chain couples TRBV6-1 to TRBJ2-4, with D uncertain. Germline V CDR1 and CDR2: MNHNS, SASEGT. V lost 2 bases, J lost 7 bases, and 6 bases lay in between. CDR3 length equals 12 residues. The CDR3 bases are TGTGCCAGCAGTGAAAAGAGGAACATTCAGTACTTC. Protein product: CASSEKRNIQYF.

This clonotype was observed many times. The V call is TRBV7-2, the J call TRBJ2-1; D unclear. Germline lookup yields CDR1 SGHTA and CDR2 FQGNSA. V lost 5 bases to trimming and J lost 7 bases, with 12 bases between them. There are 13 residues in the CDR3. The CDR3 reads CASSGLGRNEQFF. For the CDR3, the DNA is TGTGCCAGCAGCGGTCTAGGGCGAAATGAGCAGTTCTTC.

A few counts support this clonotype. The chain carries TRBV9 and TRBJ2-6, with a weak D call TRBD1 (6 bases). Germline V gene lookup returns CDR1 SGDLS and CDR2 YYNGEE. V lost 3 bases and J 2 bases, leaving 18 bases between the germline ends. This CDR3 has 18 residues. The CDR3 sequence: CASSAYLQGYPGANVLTF. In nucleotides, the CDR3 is TGTGCCAGCAGCGCGTACTTACAGGGCTACCCTGGGGCCAACGTCCTGACTTTC. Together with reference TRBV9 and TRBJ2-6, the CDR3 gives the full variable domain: DSGVTQTPKHLITATGQRVTLRCSPRSGDLSVYWYQQSLDQGLQFLIQYYNGEERAKGNILERFSAQQFPDLHSELNLSSLELGDSALYFCASSAYLQGYPGANVLTFGAGSRLTVL.

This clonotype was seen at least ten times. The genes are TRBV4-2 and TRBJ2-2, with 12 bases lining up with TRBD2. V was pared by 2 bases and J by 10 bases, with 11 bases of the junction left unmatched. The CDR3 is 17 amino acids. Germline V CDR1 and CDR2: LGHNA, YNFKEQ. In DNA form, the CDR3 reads TGTGCCAGCAGCCAAACACCTCGGACTAGCGGGATTGAGGAGCTGTTTTTT. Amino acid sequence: CASSQTPRTSGIEELFF.

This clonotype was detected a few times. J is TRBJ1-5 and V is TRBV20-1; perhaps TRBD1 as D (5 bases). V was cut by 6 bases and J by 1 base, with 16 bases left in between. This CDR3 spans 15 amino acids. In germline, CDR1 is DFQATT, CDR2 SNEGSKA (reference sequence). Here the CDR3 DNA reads TGCAGTGCCCGGGGTGTCAGGGAGAGCAATCAGCCCCAGCATTTT. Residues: CSARGVRESNQPQHF.

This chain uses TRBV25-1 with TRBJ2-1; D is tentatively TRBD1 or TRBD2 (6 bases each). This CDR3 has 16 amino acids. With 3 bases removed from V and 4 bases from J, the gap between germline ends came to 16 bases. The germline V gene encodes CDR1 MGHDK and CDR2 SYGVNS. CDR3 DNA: TGTGCCAGCAGTGAGCCGGGGGCAGGGAAGTACAATGAGCAGTTCTTC. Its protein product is CASSEPGAGKYNEQFF.

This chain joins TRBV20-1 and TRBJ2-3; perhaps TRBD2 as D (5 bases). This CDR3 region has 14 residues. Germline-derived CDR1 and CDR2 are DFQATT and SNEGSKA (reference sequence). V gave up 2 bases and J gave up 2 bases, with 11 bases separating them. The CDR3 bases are TGCAGTGCTAGATTTACTAGAATCACAGATACGCAGTATTTT. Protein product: CSARFTRITDTQYF.

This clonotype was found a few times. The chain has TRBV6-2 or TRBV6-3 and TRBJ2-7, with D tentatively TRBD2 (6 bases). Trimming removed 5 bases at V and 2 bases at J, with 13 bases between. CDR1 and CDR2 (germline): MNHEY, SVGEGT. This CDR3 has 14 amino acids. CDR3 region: CASSAGRYAYEQYF. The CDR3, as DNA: TGTGCCAGCAGTGCGGGACGGTACGCCTACGAGCAGTACTTC.

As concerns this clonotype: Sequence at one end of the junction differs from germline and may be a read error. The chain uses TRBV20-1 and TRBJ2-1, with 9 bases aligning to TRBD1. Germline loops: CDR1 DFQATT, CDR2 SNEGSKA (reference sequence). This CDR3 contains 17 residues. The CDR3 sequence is CCARYLGQGGSYNVQFF. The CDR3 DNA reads TGCTGTGCTAGATACCTGGGACAGGGAGGGAGCTACAATGTGCAGTTCTTC.

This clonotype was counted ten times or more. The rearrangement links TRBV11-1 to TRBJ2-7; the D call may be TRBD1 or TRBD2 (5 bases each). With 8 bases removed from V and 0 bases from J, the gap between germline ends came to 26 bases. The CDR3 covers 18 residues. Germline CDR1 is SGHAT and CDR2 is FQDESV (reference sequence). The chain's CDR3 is CASRPNQDEGPSSYEQYF. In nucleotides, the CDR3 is TGTGCCAGCCGCCCAAATCAAGACGAGGGGCCGAGCTCCTACGAGCAGTACTTC.

CDR3 sequence (DNA): TGTGCCAGCAGCCAAGGATCGGATTGGAATGAAAAACTGTTTTTT. Protein sequence: CASSQGSDWNEKLFF. V usage is TRBV4-2 and J usage is TRBJ1-4; D is unclear. There are 15 residues in the CDR3. The germline V and J ends were trimmed by 1 base and 5 bases, with 11 bases remaining between them. Germline lookup yields CDR1 LGHNA and CDR2 YNFKEQ.

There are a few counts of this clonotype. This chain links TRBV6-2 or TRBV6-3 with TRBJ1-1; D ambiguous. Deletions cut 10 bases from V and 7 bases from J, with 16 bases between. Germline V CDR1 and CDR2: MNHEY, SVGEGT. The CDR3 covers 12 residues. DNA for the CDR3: TGTGCCACCGAAACGTACCGGAATGAAGCTTTCTTT. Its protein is CATETYRNEAFF.

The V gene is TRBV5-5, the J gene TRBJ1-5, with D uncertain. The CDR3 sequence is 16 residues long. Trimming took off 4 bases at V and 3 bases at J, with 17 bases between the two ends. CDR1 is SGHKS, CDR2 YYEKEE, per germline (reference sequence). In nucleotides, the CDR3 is TGTGCCAGCAGCCTTGAGAGTCCTCATTCCAATCAGCCCCAGCATTTT. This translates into CASSLESPHSNQPQHF.

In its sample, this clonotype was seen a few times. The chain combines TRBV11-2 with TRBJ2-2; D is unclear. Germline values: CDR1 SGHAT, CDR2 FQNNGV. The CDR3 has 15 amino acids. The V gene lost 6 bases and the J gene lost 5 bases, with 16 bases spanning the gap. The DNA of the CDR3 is TGTGCCAGCAGTTTCGAGACTGGTATGACCGGGGAGCTGTTTTTT. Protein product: CASSFETGMTGELFF.

Written as DNA, the CDR3 is TGCGCCAGCAGCTTTGGAGAGGGCAGCGGCTACACCTTC. It yields the protein CASSFGEGSGYTF. The chain couples TRBV5-1 to TRBJ1-2, with no clear D. The germline V and J ends were trimmed by 2 bases and 8 bases, with 13 bases remaining between them. CDR3 length: 13 amino acids. The V gene's germline CDR1 is SGHRS and CDR2 YFSETQ.

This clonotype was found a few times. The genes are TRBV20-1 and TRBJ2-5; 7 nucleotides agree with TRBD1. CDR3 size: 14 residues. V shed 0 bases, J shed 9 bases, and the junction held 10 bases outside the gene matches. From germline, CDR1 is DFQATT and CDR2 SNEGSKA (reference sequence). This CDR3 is CSARDGTASDPQYF. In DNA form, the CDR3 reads TGCAGTGCTAGAGATGGGACAGCGTCGGATCCCCAGTACTTC.

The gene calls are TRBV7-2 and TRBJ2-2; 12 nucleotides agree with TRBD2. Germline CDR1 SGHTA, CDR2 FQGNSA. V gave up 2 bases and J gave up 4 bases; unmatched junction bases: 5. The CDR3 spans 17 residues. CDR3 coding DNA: TGTGCCAGCAGCTTACGACTAGCGGGAGTAACCACCGGGGAGCTGTTTTTT. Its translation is CASSLRLAGVTTGELFF.

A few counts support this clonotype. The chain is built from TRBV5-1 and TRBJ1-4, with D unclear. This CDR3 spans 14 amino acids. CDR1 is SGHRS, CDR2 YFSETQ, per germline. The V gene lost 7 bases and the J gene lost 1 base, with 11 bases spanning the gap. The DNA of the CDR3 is TGCGCCAGCGCCCCGGCGGGAACTAATGAAAAACTGTTTTTT. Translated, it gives CASAPAGTNEKLFF.

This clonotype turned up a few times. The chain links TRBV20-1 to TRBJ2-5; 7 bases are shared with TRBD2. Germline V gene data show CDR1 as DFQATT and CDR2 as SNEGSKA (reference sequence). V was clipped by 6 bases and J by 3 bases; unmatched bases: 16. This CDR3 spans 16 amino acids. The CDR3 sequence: CSATDRGRGSKETQYF. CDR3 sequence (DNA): TGCAGTGCCACAGACCGCGGGAGAGGTAGCAAAGAGACCCAGTACTTC.

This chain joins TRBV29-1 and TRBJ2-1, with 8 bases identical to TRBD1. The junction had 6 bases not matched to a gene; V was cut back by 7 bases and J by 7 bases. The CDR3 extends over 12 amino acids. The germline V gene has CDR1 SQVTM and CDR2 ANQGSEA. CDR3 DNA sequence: TGCAGCGCCCGGACAGGGAGGAATGAGCAGTTCTTC. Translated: CSARTGRNEQFF.

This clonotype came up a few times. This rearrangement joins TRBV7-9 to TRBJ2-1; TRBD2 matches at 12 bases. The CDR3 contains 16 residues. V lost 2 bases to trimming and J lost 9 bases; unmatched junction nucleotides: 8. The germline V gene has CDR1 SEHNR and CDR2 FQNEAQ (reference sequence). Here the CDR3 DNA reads TGTGCCAGCAGCTTACCTAGCGGGAGGGCCGGGGGTGAGCAGTTCTTC. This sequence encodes CASSLPSGRAGGEQFF.

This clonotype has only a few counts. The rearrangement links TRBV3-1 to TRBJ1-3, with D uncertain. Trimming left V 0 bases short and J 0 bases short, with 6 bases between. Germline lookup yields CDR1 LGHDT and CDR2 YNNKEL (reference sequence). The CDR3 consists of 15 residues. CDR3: CASSQERNSGNTIYF. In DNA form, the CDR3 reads TGTGCCAGCAGCCAAGAAAGGAACTCTGGAAACACCATATATTTT.

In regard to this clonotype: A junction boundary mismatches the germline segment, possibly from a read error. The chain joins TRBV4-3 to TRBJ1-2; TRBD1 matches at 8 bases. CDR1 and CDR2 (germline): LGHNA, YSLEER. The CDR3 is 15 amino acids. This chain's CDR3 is CASSQKPGGASGYIF. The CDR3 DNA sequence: TGCGCCAGCAGCCAGAAACCAGGGGGCGCGTCTGGCTACATCTTC.

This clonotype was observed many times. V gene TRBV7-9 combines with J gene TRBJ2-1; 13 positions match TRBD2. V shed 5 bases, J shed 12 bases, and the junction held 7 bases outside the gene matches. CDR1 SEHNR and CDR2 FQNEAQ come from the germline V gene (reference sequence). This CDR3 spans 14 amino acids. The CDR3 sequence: CASSRTSGGEVQFF. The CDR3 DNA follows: TGTGCCAGCAGCCGGACTAGCGGGGGAGAGGTGCAGTTCTTC.

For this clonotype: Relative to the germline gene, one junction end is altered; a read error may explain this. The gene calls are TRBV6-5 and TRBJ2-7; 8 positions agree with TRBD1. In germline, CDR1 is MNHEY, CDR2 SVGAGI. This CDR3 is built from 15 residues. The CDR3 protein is CACSYSRGRTHEEYF. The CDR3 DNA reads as TGTGCATGCAGTTACAGCAGGGGGCGTACCCACGAGGAGTACTTC.

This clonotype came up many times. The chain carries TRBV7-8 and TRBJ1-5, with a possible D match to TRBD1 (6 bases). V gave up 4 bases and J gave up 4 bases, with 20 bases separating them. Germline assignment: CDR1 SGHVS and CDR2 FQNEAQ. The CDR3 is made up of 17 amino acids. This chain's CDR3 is CASSWGAATIPNQPQHF. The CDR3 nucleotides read TGTGCCAGCAGCTGGGGGGCAGCTACCATCCCGAATCAGCCCCAGCATTTT.

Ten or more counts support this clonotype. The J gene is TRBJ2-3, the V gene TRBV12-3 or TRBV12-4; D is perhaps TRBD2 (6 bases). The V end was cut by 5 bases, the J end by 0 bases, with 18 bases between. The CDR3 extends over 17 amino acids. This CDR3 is CASSHYAGGGSTDTQYF. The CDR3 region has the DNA TGTGCCAGCAGTCACTACGCGGGTGGGGGGAGCACAGATACGCAGTATTTT.

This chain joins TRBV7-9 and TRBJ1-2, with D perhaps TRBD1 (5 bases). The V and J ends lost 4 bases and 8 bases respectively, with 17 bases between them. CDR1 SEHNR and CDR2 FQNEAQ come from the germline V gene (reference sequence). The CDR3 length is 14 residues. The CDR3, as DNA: TGTGCCAGCAGCTCGGACCTCGGGAGGGGCGGCTACACCTTC. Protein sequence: CASSSDLGRGGYTF. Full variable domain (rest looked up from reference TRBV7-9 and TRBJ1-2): DTGVSQNPRHKITKRGQNVTFRCDPISEHNRLYWYRQTLGQGPEFLTYFQNEAQLEKSRLLSDRFSAERPKGSFSTLEIQRTEQGDSAMYLCASSSDLGRGGYTFGSGTRLTVV.

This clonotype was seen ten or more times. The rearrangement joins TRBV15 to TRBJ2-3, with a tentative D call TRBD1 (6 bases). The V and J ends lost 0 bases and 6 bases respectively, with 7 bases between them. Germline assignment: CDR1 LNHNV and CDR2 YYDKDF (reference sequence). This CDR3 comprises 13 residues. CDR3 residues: CATSRDQGDTQYF. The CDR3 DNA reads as TGTGCCACCAGCAGAGATCAGGGGGATACGCAGTATTTT.